This T cell receptor (beta chain) comes out of a study of blood T cell repertoires in COVID-19. Study-level background: Sample material is recorded as cDNA or gDNA derived from T cells, B-cell-depleted T cells, or PBMCs.

Per the study methods: Amplification of reference gene primers provided the estimated nucleated cell counts. Data came from immunoSEQ multiplex PCR; TCRdb stores just in-frame clones and leaves some out. V and J calls plus clone size are reproduced from that table; the DNA served to infer D and trimming. The sample consists of 290,000 or so clones, about 82% of them appearing once. The source material was peripheral blood. This clonotype originated in a man aged 50 or older with active or convalescent COVID-19.

For the CDR3, the DNA is TGTGCCAGCGGGGGCTTGGGCCTTCGGGACGAGCAGTACTTC. Translated, it gives CASGGLGLRDEQYF. V gene TRBV2 combines with J gene TRBJ2-7, with D possibly TRBD1 on 6 matching bases. V lost 8 bases, J lost 5 bases, and 19 bases lay in between. Germline values: CDR1 SNHLY, CDR2 FYNNEI. The CDR3 contains 14 residues.